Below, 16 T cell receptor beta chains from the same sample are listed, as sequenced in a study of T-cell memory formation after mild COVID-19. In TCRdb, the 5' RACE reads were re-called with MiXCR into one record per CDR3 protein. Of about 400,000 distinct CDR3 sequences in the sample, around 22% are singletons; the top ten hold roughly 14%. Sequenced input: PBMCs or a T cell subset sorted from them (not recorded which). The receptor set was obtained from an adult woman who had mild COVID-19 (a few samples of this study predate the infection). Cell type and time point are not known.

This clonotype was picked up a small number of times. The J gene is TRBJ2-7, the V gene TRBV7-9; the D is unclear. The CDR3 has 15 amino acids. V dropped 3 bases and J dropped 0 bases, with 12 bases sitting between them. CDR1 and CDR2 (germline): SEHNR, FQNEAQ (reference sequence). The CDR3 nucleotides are TGTGCCAGCAGCTTTAGTTGGAGAGTCTCCTACGAGCAGTACTTC. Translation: CASSFSWRVSYEQYF.

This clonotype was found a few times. CDR3 coding DNA: TGTGCCAGCAGCCCCTGGCAAGGGGCGGGGGTCTCCTACAATGAGCAGTTCTTC. It encodes CASSPWQGAGVSYNEQFF. V is TRBV3-1 and J is TRBJ2-1, with TRBD2 matching 7 bases. The germline CDR1 and CDR2 sequences are LGHDT and YNNKEL (reference sequence). J gave up 0 bases and V 4 bases, and 12 bases lay outside the gene matches. The CDR3 is made up of 18 amino acids.

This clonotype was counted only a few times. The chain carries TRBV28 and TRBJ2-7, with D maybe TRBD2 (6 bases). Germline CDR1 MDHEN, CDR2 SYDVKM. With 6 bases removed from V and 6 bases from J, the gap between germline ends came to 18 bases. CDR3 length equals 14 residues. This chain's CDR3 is CASSSGGPFIEQYF. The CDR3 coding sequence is TGTGCCAGCAGCTCCGGGGGTCCCTTCATCGAGCAGTACTTC.

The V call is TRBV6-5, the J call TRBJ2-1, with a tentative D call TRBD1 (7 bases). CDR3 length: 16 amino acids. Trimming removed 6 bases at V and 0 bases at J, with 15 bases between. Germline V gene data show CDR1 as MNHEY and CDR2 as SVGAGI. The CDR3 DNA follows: TGTGCCAGCAGCCAGGGGGGAGGCCCCTCCTACAATGAGCAGTTCTTC. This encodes CASSQGGGPSYNEQFF.

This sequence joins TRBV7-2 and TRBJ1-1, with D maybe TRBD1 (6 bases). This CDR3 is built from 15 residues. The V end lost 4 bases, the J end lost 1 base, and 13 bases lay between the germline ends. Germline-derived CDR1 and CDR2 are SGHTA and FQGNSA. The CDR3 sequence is CASSSRRTENTEAFF. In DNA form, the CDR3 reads TGTGCCAGCAGCTCACGCAGGACAGAGAACACTGAAGCTTTCTTT.

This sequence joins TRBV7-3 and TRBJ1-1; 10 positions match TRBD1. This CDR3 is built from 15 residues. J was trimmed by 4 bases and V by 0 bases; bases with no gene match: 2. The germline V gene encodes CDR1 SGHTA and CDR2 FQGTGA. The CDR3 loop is CASSLTWTGGTEAFF. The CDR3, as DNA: TGTGCCAGCAGCTTAACATGGACAGGGGGCACTGAAGCTTTCTTT.

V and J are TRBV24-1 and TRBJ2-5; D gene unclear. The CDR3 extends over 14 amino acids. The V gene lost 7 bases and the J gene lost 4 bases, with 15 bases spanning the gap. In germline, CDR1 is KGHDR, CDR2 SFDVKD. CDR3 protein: CATRGDKVGETQYF. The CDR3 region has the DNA TGTGCCACCAGAGGTGATAAGGTAGGAGAGACCCAGTACTTC.

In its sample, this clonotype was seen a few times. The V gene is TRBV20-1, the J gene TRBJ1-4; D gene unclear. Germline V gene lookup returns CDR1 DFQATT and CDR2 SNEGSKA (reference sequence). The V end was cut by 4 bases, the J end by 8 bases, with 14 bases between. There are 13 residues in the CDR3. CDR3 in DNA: TGCAGTGCTATACTATTGGACGGAGAAAAACTGTTTTTT. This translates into CSAILLDGEKLFF.

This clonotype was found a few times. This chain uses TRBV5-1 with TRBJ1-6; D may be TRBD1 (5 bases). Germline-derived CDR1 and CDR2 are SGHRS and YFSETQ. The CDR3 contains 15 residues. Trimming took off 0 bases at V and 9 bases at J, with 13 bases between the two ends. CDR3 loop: CASSLEGSPVSPLHF. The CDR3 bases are TGCGCCAGCAGCTTGGAGGGGTCCCCCGTTTCACCCCTCCACTTT.

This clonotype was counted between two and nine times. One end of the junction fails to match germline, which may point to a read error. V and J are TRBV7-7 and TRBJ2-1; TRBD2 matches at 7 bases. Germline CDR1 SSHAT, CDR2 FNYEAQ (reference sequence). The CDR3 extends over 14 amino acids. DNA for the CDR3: TGTGCTAGCATGAAGGGAGGGTCCCACAATGAGCAGTTCTTC. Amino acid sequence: CASMKGGSHNEQFF.

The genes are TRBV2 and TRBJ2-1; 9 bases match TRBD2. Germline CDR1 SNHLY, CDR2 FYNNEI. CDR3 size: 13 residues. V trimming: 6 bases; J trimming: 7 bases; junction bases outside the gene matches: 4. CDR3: CASSRGGANEQFF. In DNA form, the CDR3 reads TGTGCCAGCAGCCGCGGGGGGGCAAATGAGCAGTTCTTC.

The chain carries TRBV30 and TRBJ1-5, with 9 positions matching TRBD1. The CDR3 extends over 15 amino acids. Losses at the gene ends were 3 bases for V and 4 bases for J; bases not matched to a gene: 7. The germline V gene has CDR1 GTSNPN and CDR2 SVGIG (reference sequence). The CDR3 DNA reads TGTGCCTGGAGAGGACAGGGGAGTCGTAATCAGCCCCAGCATTTT. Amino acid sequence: CAWRGQGSRNQPQHF.

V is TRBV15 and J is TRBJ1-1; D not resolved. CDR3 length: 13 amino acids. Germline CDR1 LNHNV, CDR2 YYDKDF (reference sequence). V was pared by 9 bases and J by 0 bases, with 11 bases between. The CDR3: CATRHLMNTEAFF. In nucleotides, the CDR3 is TGTGCCACTAGACACCTTATGAACACTGAAGCTTTCTTT. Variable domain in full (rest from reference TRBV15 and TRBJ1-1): DAMVIQNPRYQVTQFGKPVTLSCSQTLNHNVMYWYQQKSSQAPKLLFHYYDKDFNNEADTPDNFQSRRPNTSFCFLDIRSPGLGDTAMYLCATRHLMNTEAFFGQGTRLTVV.

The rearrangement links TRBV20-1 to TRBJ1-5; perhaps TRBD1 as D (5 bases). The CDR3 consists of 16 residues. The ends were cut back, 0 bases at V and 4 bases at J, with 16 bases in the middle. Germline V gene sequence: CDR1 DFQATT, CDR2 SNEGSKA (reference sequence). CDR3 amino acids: CSARDSGQGGNQPQHF. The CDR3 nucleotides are TGCAGTGCTAGAGATTCGGGTCAGGGAGGTAATCAGCCCCAGCATTTT.

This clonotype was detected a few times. CDR3 bases: TGCAGTGCTAGAGATCTGCGGGAGGGCCGTCAAGAGACCCAGTACTTC. It codes for CSARDLREGRQETQYF. The rearrangement uses TRBV20-1 and TRBJ2-5; 9 nucleotides align to TRBD2. The CDR3 is made up of 16 amino acids. Trimming removed 0 bases from V and 2 bases from J; junction bases left unmatched: 7. Germline V gene data show CDR1 as DFQATT and CDR2 as SNEGSKA (reference sequence).

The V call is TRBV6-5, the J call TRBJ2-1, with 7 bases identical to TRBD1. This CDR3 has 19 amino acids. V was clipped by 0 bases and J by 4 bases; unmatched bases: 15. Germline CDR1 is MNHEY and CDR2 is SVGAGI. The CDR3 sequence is CASSYSMVQKGAGYNEQFF. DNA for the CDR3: TGTGCCAGCAGTTACTCGATGGTCCAAAAGGGGGCAGGTTACAATGAGCAGTTCTTC.